The clone carrying this T cell receptor beta chain was counted a few times. The data belong to a study of shared T cell receptors in the human thymus. Measured with immunoSEQ multiplex PCR; TCRdb has only the in-frame clones, and not every one. The sample yields 700,000 or so clones, approximately 83% seen once. The same data also contributed to another study, on human thymus T cells.

The sequenced material came from thymocytes. The sequence was obtained from a girl under three years old with a congenital heart defect.

CDR3 protein: CASSLGRGPNEKLFF. CDR3 bases: TGCGCCAGCAGCTTGGGACGAGGCCCTAATGAAAAACTGTTTTTT. The rearrangement uses TRBV5-1 and TRBJ1-4; the D is unclear. Trimming removed 0 bases from V and 3 bases from J, with 9 bases in between. The CDR3 covers 15 residues. The germline V gene has CDR1 SGHRS and CDR2 YFSETQ.